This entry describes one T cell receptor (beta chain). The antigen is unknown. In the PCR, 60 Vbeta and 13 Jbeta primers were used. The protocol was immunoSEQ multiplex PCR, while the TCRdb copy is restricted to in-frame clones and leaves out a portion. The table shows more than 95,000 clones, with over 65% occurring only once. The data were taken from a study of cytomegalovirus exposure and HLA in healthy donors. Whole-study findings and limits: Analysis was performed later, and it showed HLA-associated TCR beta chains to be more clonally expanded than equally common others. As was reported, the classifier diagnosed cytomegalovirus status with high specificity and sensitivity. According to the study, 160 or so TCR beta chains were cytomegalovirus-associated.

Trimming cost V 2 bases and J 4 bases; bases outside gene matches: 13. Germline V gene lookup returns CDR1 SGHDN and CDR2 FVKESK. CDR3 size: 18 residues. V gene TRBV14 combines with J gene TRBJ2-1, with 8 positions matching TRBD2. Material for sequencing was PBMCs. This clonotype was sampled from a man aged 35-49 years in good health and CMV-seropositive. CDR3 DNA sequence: TGTGCCAGCAGCCAAAAAATCCCGGGACTAGATTCTTACAATGAGCAGTTCTTC. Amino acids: CASSQKIPGLDSYNEQFF.